Listed below are T cell receptor beta chains from one sample, sequenced in a study of blood T cell repertoires in COVID-19. Assay: immunoSEQ multiplex PCR; the TCRdb copy retains only in-frame clones and omits some. The sample has about 280,000 clones, 70% to 90% seen once; the top ten hold 13%. Sequencing was performed on peripheral blood. The receptors shown here come from a woman in her sixties or seventies with COVID-19, enrolled during active disease. CDR3s include the opening cysteine and the closing phenylalanine or tryptophan. D genes are given only for firm matches. Rows give clone size only sometimes, using once, few, many, or a class for an expanded clone.

j_gene,d_gene,len,v_gene,abundance,CDR3nt,CDR3aa
TRBJ2-7,-,15,TRBV27,-,TGTGCCAGCAGTCCCGCAGGGGCCGTCTCCTACGAGCAGTACTTC,CASSPAGAVSYEQYF
TRBJ2-1,TRBD1,16,TRBV3-1/TRBV3-2,-,TGTGCCAGCAGCCAAGATGGTAGGCAGGGGGTAAATGAGCAGTTCTTC,CASSQDGRQGVNEQFF
TRBJ1-1,-,14,TRBV2,-,TGTGCCAGTGCCTTCGAGCGGGGGGAGACTGAAGCTTTCTTT,CASAFERGETEAFF
TRBJ2-5,TRBD2,18,TRBV3-1/TRBV3-2,-,TGTGCCAGCAGCTGTAAGCTAGCGGGGGGGATCCTGCCCGAGACCCAGTACTTC,CASSCKLAGGILPETQYF
TRBJ2-7,TRBD1,14,TRBV5-4,-,TGTGCCAGCAGCTCCGGGGACAGCCCCTACGAGCAGTACTTC,CASSSGDSPYEQYF
TRBJ2-1,TRBD2,17,TRBV6-2/TRBV6-3,once,TGTGCCAGCAGTTACCCACCCCTGGGCGGGGGGGCCGGTGAGCAGTTCTTC,CASSYPPLGGGAGEQFF
TRBJ1-1,-,12,TRBV5-1,-,TGCGCCAGCAGCTACGGTCGGACTGAAGCTTTCTTT,CASSYGRTEAFF
TRBJ1-5,TRBD1,14,TRBV5-6,-,TGTGCCAGCAGCTTACAGGGGAGCAATCAGCCCCAGCATTTT,CASSLQGSNQPQHF
TRBJ2-7,TRBD2,18,TRBV4-2,-,TGTGCCAGCAGCCAAGATCACGCGTGGAGCGGGGGGGCCCTAGAGCAGTACTTC,CASSQDHAWSGGALEQYF
TRBJ1-2,-,14,TRBV11-2,-,TGTGCCAGCAGCTTAGGGGCCCTAAGTTATGGCTACACCTTC,CASSLGALSYGYTF
TRBJ2-5,TRBD2,17,TRBV7-2,-,TGTGCCAGCAGCTTAGTAAGGACCGTTGGCGGGGGAGAGACCCAGTACTTC,CASSLVRTVGGGETQYF
TRBJ1-1,TRBD1,14,TRBV19,-,TGTGCCAGTAGGCGGGACAGGGGGAACACTGAAGCTTTCTTT,CASRRDRGNTEAFF
TRBJ1-2,TRBD1,13,TRBV27,-,TGTGCCAGCAGTCCTGCCGACAGGGATGGCTACACCTTC,CASSPADRDGYTF
TRBJ2-7,-,15,TRBV5-1,-,TGCGCCAGCAGCTTTGCGTTGGACAGCCCCTACGAGCAGTACTTC,CASSFALDSPYEQYF
TRBJ2-5,TRBD2,17,TRBV9,-,TGTGCCAGCAGCGTAGGTGGGACTAGCGGGCTCCAAGAGACCCAGTACTTC,CASSVGGTSGLQETQYF